The sequence of this T cell receptor beta chain was determined in a study of vaccination and CD4 T cells after COVID-19. As concerns this clonotype: Its antigen is unknown.

The Oncomine TCR Beta short-read assay was applied to DNA of cultured CD4+ T cells. TCRdb fed the PCR reads into MiXCR, producing one record per CDR3 protein. The table includes about 20,000 distinct CDR3 sequences, about 50% detected once. Germline assignment: CDR1 MNHEY and CDR2 SMNVEV (reference sequence). V lost 5 bases to trimming and J lost 9 bases, with 17 bases between them. CDR3 length: 14 amino acids. The treatment was: approximately nine-day PBMC culture with coronavirus spike peptide pools or control peptides (ViraFEST assay). This receptor was identified in a human donor who had recovered from COVID-19. Sequences were obtained from CD4+ T cells from blood, cultured in vitro. The V gene is TRBV27, the J gene TRBJ1-5; D not certain. The CDR3, as DNA: TGTGCCAGCAGTCAATCATTTGGGATGAGGCCCCAGCATTTT. Encoded protein: CASSQSFGMRPQHF.